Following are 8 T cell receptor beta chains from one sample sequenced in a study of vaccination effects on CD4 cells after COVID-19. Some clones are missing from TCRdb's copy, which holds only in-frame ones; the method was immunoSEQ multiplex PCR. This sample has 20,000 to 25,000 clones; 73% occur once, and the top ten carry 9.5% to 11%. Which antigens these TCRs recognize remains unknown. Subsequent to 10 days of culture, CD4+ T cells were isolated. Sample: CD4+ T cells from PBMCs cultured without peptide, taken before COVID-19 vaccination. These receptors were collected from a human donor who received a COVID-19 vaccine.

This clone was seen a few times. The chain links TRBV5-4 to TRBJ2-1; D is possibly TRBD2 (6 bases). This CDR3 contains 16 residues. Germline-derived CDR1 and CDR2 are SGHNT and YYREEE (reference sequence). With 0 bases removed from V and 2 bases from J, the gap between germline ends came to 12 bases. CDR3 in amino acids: CASSLGLGGAYNEQFF. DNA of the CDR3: TGTGCCAGCAGCTTGGGATTGGGCGGGGCCTACAATGAGCAGTTCTTC.

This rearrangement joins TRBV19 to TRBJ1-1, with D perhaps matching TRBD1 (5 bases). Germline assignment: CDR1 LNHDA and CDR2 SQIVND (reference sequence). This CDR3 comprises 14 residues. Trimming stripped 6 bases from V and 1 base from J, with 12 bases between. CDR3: CASRESGGNTEAFF. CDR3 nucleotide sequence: TGTGCCAGTAGAGAGAGCGGGGGGAACACTGAAGCTTTCTTT.

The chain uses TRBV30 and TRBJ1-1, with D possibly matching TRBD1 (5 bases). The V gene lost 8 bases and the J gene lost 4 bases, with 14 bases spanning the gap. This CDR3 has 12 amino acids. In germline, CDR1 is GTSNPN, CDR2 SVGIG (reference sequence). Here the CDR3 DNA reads TGTGCCACAGAGGGGTGGAGCACTGAAGCTTTCTTT. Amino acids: CATEGWSTEAFF.

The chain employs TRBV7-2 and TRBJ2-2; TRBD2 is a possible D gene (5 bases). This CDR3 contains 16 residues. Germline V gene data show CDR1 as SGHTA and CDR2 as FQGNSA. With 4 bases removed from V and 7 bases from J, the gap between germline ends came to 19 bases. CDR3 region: CASSSAGLGFVGELFF. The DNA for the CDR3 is TGTGCCAGCAGCTCCGCTGGACTTGGGTTCGTCGGGGAGCTGTTTTTT.

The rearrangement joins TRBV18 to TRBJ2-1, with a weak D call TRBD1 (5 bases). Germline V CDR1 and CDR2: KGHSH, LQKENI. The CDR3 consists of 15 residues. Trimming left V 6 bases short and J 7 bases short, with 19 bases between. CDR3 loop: CASSPRQTASNEQFF. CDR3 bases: TGTGCCAGCTCCCCTCGTCAGACAGCCTCGAATGAGCAGTTCTTC.

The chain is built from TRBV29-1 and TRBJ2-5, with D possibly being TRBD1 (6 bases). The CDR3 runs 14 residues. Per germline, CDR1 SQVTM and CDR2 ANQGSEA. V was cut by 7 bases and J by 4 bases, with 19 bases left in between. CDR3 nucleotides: TGCAGCGCAGATACTCGGACAGCTTTAGAGACCCAGTACTTC. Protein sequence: CSADTRTALETQYF.

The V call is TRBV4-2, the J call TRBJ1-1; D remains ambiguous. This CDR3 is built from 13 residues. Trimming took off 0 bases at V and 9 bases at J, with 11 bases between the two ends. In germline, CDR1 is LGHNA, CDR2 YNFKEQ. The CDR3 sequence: CASSQDPGTKAFF. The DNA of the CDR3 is TGTGCCAGCAGCCAAGATCCAGGCACCAAAGCTTTCTTT.

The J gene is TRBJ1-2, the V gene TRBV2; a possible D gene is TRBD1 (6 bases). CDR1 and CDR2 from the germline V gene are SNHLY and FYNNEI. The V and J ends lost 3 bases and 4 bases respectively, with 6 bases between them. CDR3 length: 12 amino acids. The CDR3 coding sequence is TGTGCCAGCAGTGACAGGGGCTATGGCTACACCTTC. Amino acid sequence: CASSDRGYGYTF. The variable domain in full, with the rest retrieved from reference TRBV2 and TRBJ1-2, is EPEVTQTPSHQVTQMGQEVILRCVPISNHLYFYWYRQILGQKVEFLVSFYNNEISEKSEIFDDQFSVERPDGSNFTLKIRSTKLEDSAMYFCASSDRGYGYTFGSGTRLTVV.